The rows below give T cell receptor beta chains drawn from one sample of a study of blood T cell repertoires in COVID-19. Assay: immunoSEQ multiplex PCR; the TCRdb copy retains only in-frame clones and omits some. The sample carries roughly 80,000 clones, approximately 80% recorded once. Material for sequencing was peripheral blood. The receptors were gathered from a man aged 80 or over with acute or convalescent COVID-19. Each CDR3 is given with its conserved first and last residue. Each record gives: V gene, J gene, D gene, clone size, CDR3 protein, CDR3 DNA. D genes are given only for firm matches. Where a row states a size, it is once, few, many or the class of an expanded clone; other rows omit it.

TRBV27	TRBJ1-1	TRBD1	-	CASSLQGGGTEAFF	TGTGCCAGCAGTCTACAGGGGGGGGGCACTGAAGCTTTCTTT
TRBV6-5	TRBJ1-1	-	-	CASTNLFSGTEAFF	TGTGCCAGCACCAACCTCTTCTCGGGCACTGAAGCTTTCTTT
TRBV12-5	TRBJ1-1	TRBD1	-	CASGITGAAEAFF	TGTGCTAGTGGGATAACAGGGGCGGCTGAAGCTTTCTTT
TRBV18	TRBJ1-5	TRBD1	-	CASSQTGGRPQHF	TGTGCCAGCTCACAGACAGGGGGTAGGCCCCAGCATTTT
TRBV9	TRBJ1-6	-	-	CASSVDAENSPLHF	TGTGCCAGCAGCGTAGATGCGGAGAATTCACCCCTCCACTTT
TRBV3-1/TRBV3-2	TRBJ1-4	-	-	CASSQATWRTTNEKLFF	TGTGCCAGCAGCCAGGCTACATGGAGAACAACTAATGAAAAACTGTTTTTT
TRBV5-1	TRBJ1-2	TRBD1	few	CASSLNRGNYGYTF	TGCGCCAGCAGCTTGAACAGGGGGAACTATGGCTACACCTTC
TRBV7-3	TRBJ2-2	TRBD2	-	CASSLGLAGTGELFF	TGTGCCAGCAGCTTAGGACTAGCGGGGACCGGGGAGCTGTTTTTT
TRBV3-1/TRBV3-2	TRBJ1-5	-	-	CASSQSGDGNQPQHF	TGTGCCAGCAGCCAATCAGGGGATGGCAATCAGCCCCAGCATTTT
TRBV21-1	TRBJ2-5	-	-	CASSNGRGREEETQYF	TGTGCCAGCAGCAATGGAAGGGGGCGCGAGGAGGAGACCCAGTACTTC
TRBV7-6	TRBJ2-2	TRBD1	-	CASSLGARDRGLLVNTGELFF	TGTGCCAGCAGCTTAGGGGCCCGGGACAGGGGTTTGTTAGTGAACACCGGGGAGCTGTTTTTT
TRBV6-4	TRBJ1-1	-	-	CASSDSMSPNTEAFF	TGTGCCAGCAGTGACTCAATGAGCCCGAACACTGAAGCTTTCTTT